This T cell receptor (beta chain) was sequenced in a study of blood T cells in healthy people across ages (dated by TCRdb to the mid-2010s). Study-level background: In model experiments, template switching captured roughly one uniquely barcoded TCR beta cDNA molecule for every two T cells. Using deep sequencing normalized with unique cDNA molecular identifiers, the study measured how TCR beta repertoire diversity changes with age. Donors were grouped into four age groups: young (average 16 years), middle-aged (around 39), aged (roughly 67) and long-lived (approximately 82). Donors of different ages were randomly distributed across sequencing lanes to avoid experimental bias. Two additional independent replicas of 1 million unique cDNA reads from the same blood draw were analyzed for two donors (one aged 18 to 30 and one aged 80 or older). Broad study findings and their caveats: Observed TCR beta diversity correlated strongly with the percentage of naive T cells measured by flow cytometry. Estimates of total diversity based on one million sequenced T cells were regarded as lower bounds and as underestimates. As age increased, observed TCR beta diversity per million T cells dropped in a roughly linear way, and a significant reduction was already evident by age 40. Compared with the aged group, the long-lived group had more naive CD4+ T cells, fewer expanded clones and increased TCR diversity, suggesting age selection. Conclusive comparison of naive and antigen-experienced compartments was prevented by the profiling of bulk unsorted PBMCs. Because the CMV infection status of the donors was unknown, age-related changes in expanded clonotypes may potentially have been confounded.

According to the germline V gene, CDR1 reads MGHRA and CDR2 reads YSYEKL. Compared with germline, V lacks 5 bases and J lacks 2 bases; bases without a gene match: 4. From its cysteine to its phenylalanine, the CDR3 spans 15 amino acids. The sequence is cut down to CDR3 DNA, 45 bases in frame from base 1. This clonotype has only a few counts. Its antigen specificity is not known. No much larger clone is present one base from it, and per-base qualities are unavailable. To prepare the library, 5' RACE was applied. A second PCR of roughly 7 to 12 cycles was run with a J-beta primer mix and a sample-barcoded 5' primer. Each TCR beta cDNA molecule received a unique molecular identifier from a template-switch 5' adaptor carrying 12 random nucleotides. Each sample yielded at least 2.5 million CDR3-containing paired-end reads. First-strand cDNA was synthesized from all RNA with the Mint cDNA synthesis kit, primed by a TRBC-specific oligonucleotide. Following uracil-DNA glycosylase treatment, a first 18-cycle PCR with universal primers M1SS and BC2_uni_R was performed on all cDNA. Regarding the original processing steps: For normalization, 1 million high-quality reads were randomly selected from each sample, with every read carrying a distinct molecular identifier. Reads with shared molecular identifiers were discarded instead of being binned into consensus sequences. MiTCR, run with a Q25 quality threshold and the strictest error-elimination algorithm, handled CDR3 identification, clonotype clustering and error correction. A nonparametric unseen species model with Euler transformation was used to estimate a lower bound on total TCR beta diversity. TCRdb itself trimmed the public reads at Q25 with fastp, ran MiXCR and retained productive beta chains. Rows matching on CDR3 protein sequence are summarized as one entry with the most common DNA and genes. These V and J calls derive from TCRdb rather than the authors' analysis. Recorded for this sample are 1,800,000 or so distinct CDR3 sequences; about two fifths of them occurred a single time. The leading ten clones occupy roughly 24% of the sample.

The donors were roughly 39 Caucasian individuals from Russia, aged roughly 6 to 100 years, who were systemically healthy. Around 10 milliliters of peripheral blood were drawn from each donor into EDTA-treated Vacutainer tubes. Ficoll-Paque density-gradient centrifugation was used to isolate PBMCs, with at least 6 million per sample. Trizol reagent was used to extract total RNA from the PBMCs, yielding at least 5 micrograms per sample. The percentages of naive CD45RAhigh/CD27high T cells were determined by flow cytometry on a PBMC aliquot from every donor. The sequence is built from TRBV4-1 and TRBJ2-5, with TRBD2 identical over 11 junction bases. This TCR was sampled from a human donor in good health. Sequenced material: blood. Here is the DNA: TGCGCCAGCAGCTTTCGACTAGCGGGGCAAGAGACCCAGTACTTC. Its protein reads: CASSFRLAGQETQYF.